This entry features one T cell receptor (beta chain) sequence. The antigen is unknown. This sample stems from a study of cytomegalovirus exposure and HLA in healthy donors. Overall study context: A prior analysis found 95 million to 140 million unique TCR beta sequences from around 180 million T cells.

CDR3 length equals 13 residues. CDR1 MNHEY and CDR2 SMNVEV come from the germline V gene (reference sequence). The V gene end was trimmed by 4 bases and the J gene end by 4 bases; junction bases not matched to a gene: 3. 60 Vbeta and 13 Jbeta primers were used in PCR. This table comes from immunoSEQ multiplex PCR, and its TCRdb copy is limited to in-frame clones, with some not included. This table has about 78,000 clones, more than 75% appearing once. Unrecorded immune exposure was likely among donors, who were nominally healthy when sampled. Study observations and caveats: Investigators reported approximately 170 TCR beta chains as tied to cytomegalovirus.

This clonotype originated in a woman between 50 and 59 years old in good health and CMV-seropositive. The chain combines TRBV27 with TRBJ1-2; 7 positions agree with TRBD1. Sequenced: PBMCs. Here the CDR3 reads CASSSTGSYGYTF. CDR3 nucleotide sequence: TGTGCCAGCAGTTCGACAGGGTCCTATGGCTACACCTTC.